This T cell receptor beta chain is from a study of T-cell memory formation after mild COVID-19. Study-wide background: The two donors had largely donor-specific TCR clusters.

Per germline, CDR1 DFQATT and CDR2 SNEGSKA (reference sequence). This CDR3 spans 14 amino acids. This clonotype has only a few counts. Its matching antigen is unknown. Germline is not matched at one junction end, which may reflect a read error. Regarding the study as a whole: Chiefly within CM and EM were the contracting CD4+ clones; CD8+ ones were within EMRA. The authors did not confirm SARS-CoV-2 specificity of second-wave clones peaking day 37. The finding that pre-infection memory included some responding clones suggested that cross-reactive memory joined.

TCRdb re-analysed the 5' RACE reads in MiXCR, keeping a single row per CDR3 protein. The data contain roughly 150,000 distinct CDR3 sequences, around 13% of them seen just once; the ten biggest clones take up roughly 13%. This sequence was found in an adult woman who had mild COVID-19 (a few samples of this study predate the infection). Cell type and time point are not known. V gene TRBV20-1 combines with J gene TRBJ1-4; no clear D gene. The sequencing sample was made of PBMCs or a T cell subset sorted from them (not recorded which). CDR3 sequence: CSARETARNEKLFF. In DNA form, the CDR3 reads TGCAGTGCCAGAGAGACGGCCAGGAATGAAAAACTGTTTTTT.